The T cell receptor beta chain under discussion was sequenced for a study of shared clonotypes between healthy human individuals. The CDR3 extends over 13 amino acids. Germline loops: CDR1 SGHNT, CDR2 YYREEE (reference sequence). The ends were cut back, 4 bases at V and 8 bases at J, with 12 bases in the middle. Clones were read by immunoSEQ multiplex PCR, and TCRdb kept only the in-frame ones, dropping some. The sample yields approximately 470,000 clones, roughly 80% seen once. The source of this sequence is a woman between 40 and 50 years old in good health. Some clones in this sample may be carry-over from other donors' samples. V usage is TRBV5-4 and J usage is TRBJ1-4; perhaps TRBD1 as D (6 bases). The sequenced sample was PBMCs. The CDR3 DNA sequence: TGTGCCAGCAGCCTCGGGACAAACGAAAAACTGTTTTTT. It translates to CASSLGTNEKLFF.